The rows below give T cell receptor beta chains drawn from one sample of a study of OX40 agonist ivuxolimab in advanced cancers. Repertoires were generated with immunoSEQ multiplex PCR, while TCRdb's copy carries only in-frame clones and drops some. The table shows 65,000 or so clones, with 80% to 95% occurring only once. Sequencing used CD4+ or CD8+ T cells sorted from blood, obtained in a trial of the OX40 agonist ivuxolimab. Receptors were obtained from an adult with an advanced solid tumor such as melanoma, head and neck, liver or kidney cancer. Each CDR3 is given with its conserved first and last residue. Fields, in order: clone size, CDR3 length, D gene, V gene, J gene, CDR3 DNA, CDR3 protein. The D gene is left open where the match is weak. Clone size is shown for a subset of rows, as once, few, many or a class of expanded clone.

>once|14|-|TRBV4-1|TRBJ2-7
TGCGCCAGCAGCCAAGTGAAACTAGCTGGCGAGCAGTACTTC
CASSQVKLAGEQYF
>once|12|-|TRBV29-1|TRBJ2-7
TGCAGCGGGGAAACAGGGACCTACGAGCAGTACTTC
CSGETGTYEQYF
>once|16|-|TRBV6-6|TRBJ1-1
TGTGCCAGCAGTCCCCGGGACGGGGAAGCCCTGTATGAAGCTTTCTTT
CASSPRDGEALYEAFF
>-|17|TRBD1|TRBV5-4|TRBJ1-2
TGTGCCAGCAGCTTGAGACAGGGGGCTTACTCTAACTATGGCTACACCTTC
CASSLRQGAYSNYGYTF
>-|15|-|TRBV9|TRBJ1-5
TGTGCCAGCAGCGTAAGTGCAGCTAGCAATCAGCCCCAGCATTTT
CASSVSAASNQPQHF
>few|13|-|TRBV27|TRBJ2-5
TGTGCCAGCAGTTTCTCCCCGGACGGGACCCAGTACTTC
CASSFSPDGTQYF
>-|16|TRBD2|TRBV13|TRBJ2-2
TGTGCCAGCAGCGGTCGACTAGCGGGGGACCCCGGGGAGCTGTTTTTT
CASSGRLAGDPGELFF
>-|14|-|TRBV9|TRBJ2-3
TGTGCCAGCAGCGCAGGTACTAGCACAGATACGCAGTATTTT
CASSAGTSTDTQYF
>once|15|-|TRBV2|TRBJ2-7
TGTGCCAGCTCAATAATTGGGGAGGTCAGTTACGAGCAGTACTTC
CASSIIGEVSYEQYF
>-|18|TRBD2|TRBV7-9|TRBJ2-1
TGTGCCAGCAGCTCCCAGGGAGGGGGTAGCGGGGAATACAATGAGCAGTTCTTC
CASSSQGGGSGEYNEQFF
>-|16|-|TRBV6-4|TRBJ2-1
TGTGCCAGCAGTGACGTCGGGACTTCCTCCTACAATGAGCAGTTCTTC
CASSDVGTSSYNEQFF
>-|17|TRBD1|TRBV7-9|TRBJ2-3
TGTGCCAGCAGCTTAACGGGACAGGGGACGAGCACAGATACGCAGTATTTT
CASSLTGQGTSTDTQYF
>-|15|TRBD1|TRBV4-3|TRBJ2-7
TGCGCCAGCAGCCAGGGACAGGCAGTTATCCACGAGCAGTACTTC
CASSQGQAVIHEQYF
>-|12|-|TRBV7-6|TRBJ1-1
TGTGCCAGCAGCTTCGCCGGTTCTGAAGCTTTCTTT
CASSFAGSEAFF
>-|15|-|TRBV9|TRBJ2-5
TGTGCCAGCAGCGTAGCAGCGGGTGAATTGGAGACCCAGTACTTC
CASSVAAGELETQYF
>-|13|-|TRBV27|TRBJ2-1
TGTGCCAGCAGTTTTCTAGAGAACAATGAGCAGTTCTTC
CASSFLENNEQFF
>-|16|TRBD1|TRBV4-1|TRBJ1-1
TGCGCCAGCAGCCAAAGGACAGGTGCTTTAATCAATGAAGCTTTCTTT
CASSQRTGALINEAFF
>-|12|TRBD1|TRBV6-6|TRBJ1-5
TGTGCCAGTGACAGGGGAGGTCAGCCCCAGCATTTT
CASDRGGQPQHF
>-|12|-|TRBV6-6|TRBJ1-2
TGTGCCAGCACCTGGGGGAGGGAGGGCTACACCTTC
CASTWGREGYTF
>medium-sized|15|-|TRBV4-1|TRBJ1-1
TGCGCCAGCAGCCAAGGGGGACCTTCGAACACTGAAGCTTTCTTT
CASSQGGPSNTEAFF
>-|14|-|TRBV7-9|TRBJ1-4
TGTGCCAGCAGCACGACAGTAACTAATGAAAAACTGTTTTTT
CASSTTVTNEKLFF
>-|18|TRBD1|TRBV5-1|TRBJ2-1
TGCGCCAGCAGCCAAAGACCGGGACAGGGAGGGGAGTACAATGAGCAGTTCTTC
CASSQRPGQGGEYNEQFF
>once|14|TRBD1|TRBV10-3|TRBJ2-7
TGTGCCATCAGCCCGGGACAGGGGCCCTACGAGCAGTACTTC
CAISPGQGPYEQYF
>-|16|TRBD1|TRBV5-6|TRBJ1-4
TGTGCCAGCAGCCGACAGGGGGCTGGGATAGGTGAAAAACTGTTTTTT
CASSRQGAGIGEKLFF
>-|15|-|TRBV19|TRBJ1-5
TGTGCCAGTAGTATTGCGGGGCAGGGTAATCAGCCCCAGCATTTT
CASSIAGQGNQPQHF
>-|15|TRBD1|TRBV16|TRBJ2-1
TGTGCCAGCAGCCGACCGGGACAGGGGGACAATGAGCAGTTCTTC
CASSRPGQGDNEQFF
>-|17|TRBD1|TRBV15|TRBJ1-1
TGTGCCACCAGCAGAGATCTATTCTCCGGGACAGGGAGTGAAGCTTTCTTT
CATSRDLFSGTGSEAFF
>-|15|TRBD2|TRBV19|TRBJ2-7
TGTGCCAGCGCCCAAGCGGGAGGGCCGGGGTACGAGCAGTACTTC
CASAQAGGPGYEQYF
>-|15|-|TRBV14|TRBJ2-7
TGTGCCAGCAGCCGCAGGGTAGCCGTCTCCTACGAGCAGTACTTC
CASSRRVAVSYEQYF
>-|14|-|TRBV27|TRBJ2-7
TGTGCCAGCAGGATGATAACAGGGTCCTACGAGCAGTACTTC
CASRMITGSYEQYF
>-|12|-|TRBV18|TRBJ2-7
TGTGCCAGCTCACCAAGCAAGAACGAGCAGTACTTC
CASSPSKNEQYF
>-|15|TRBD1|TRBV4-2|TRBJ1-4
TGTGCCAGCAGCCAAGCGGGACAGGGTAATGAAAAACTGTTTTTT
CASSQAGQGNEKLFF
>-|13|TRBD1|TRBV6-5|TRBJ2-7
TGTGCCAGCAGTTACTCAGACAGGGGCGAGCAGTACTTC
CASSYSDRGEQYF
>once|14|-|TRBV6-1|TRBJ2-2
TGTGCCAGCAGTGAATGGGCTGGCACCGGGGAGCTGTTTTTT
CASSEWAGTGELFF
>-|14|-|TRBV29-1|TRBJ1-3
TGCAGCGTTGCACAGGGACCCTCTGGAAACACCATATATTTT
CSVAQGPSGNTIYF
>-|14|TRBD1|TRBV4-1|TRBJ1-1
TGCGCCAGCAGCTTTACTTCCCAGGGGGGAGTTGCTTTCTTT
CASSFTSQGGVAFF
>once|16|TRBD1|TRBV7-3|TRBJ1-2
TGTGCCAGCAGCTCGGAGGACAGGGGCCTTAACTATGGCTACACCTTC
CASSSEDRGLNYGYTF
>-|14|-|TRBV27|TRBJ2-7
TGTGCCAGCAGTTTGGGGAGGGGGACCTACGAGCAGTACTTC
CASSLGRGTYEQYF
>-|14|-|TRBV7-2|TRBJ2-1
TGTGCCAGCAGCCTGTTCCCTTCCTACAATGAGCAGTTCTTC
CASSLFPSYNEQFF
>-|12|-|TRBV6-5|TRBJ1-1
TGTGCCAGCAGTTCCTCGAACTCTGAAGCTTTCTTT
CASSSSNSEAFF
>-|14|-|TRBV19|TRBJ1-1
TGTGCCAGTAGTTCACCGGGGGGAAACACTGAAGCTTTCTTT
CASSSPGGNTEAFF
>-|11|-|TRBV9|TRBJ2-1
TGTGCCAGCAGCACTAACAATGAGCAGTTCTTC
CASSTNNEQFF
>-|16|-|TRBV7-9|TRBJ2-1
TGTGCCAGCAGCTCCCCTACATTGGGCTCCTACAATGAGCAGTTCTTC
CASSSPTLGSYNEQFF
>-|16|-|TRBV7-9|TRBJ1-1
TGTGCCAGCAGCCCAGAGCCTATTCTTATGAACACTGAAGCTTTCTTT
CASSPEPILMNTEAFF
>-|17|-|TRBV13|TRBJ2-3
TGTGCCAGCAGCCCACCCGTCCATGGCCTCAACACAGATACGCAGTATTTT
CASSPPVHGLNTDTQYF
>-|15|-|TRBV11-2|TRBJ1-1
TGTGCCAGCAGCTACACCAGGGGAAGGAACACTGAAGCTTTCTTT
CASSYTRGRNTEAFF
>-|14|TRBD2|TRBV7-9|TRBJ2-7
TGTGCCAGCAGCTTTACCGGCGGGAGCTACGAGCAGTACTTC
CASSFTGGSYEQYF
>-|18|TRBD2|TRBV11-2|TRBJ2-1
TGTGCCAGCAGCTTAGAACTGGCTGGACTAGCGGGAGACAATGAGCAGTTCTTC
CASSLELAGLAGDNEQFF
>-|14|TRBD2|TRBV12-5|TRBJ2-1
TGTGCTAGTGGAATAGCGGGAGGATACAATGAGCAGTTCTTC
CASGIAGGYNEQFF
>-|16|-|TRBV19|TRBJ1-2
TGTGCCAGTAGTATATGGGGCGCGGGCCCTCACTATGGCTACACCTTC
CASSIWGAGPHYGYTF
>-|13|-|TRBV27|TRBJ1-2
TGTGCCAGCAGTTTATCTTTCAGGGCGGCCTACACCTTC
CASSLSFRAAYTF
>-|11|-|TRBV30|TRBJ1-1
TGTGCCTGGTCTAGGGAAGATGAAGCTTTCTTT
CAWSREDEAFF
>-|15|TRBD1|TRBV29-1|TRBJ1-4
TGCAGCGTTGAAGAGGAGGGACAGATCGGCGAAAAACTGTTTTTT
CSVEEEGQIGEKLFF